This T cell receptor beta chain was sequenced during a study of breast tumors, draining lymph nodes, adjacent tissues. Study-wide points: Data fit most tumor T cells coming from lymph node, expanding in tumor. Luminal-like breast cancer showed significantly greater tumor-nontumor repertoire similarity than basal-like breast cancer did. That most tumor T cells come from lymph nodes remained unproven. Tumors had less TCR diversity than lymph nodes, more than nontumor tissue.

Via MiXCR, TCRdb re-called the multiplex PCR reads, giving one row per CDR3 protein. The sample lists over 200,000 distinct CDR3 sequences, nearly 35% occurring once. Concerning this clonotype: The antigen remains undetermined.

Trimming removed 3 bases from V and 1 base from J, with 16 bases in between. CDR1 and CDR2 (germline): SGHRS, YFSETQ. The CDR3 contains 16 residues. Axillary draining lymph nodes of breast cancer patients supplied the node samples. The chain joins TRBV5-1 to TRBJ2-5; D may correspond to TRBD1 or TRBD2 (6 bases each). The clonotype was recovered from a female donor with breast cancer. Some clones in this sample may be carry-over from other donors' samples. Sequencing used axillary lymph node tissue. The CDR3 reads CASSWKGGQPQETQYF. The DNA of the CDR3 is TGCGCCAGCAGCTGGAAGGGGGGCCAACCCCAAGAGACCCAGTACTTC.